This T cell receptor beta chain came from a study of shared clonotypes between healthy human individuals. Study details: CD4 naive cells filled three plates per donor, CD4 memory three, CD8 naive two and CD8 memory one.

CD45RO+ cells joined CCR7-negative CD45RA+ TemRA cells to form CD8 memory. The CDR3 totals 13 residues. V was clipped by 4 bases and J by 7 bases; unmatched bases: 6. Per the germline V gene, CDR1 is SQVTM and CDR2 is ANQGSEA. Study-wide findings and caveats: Estimated richness values were generally larger in naive subsets than in memory subsets.

Turning to this clone: As yet, its antigen is unknown.

Using immunoSEQ multiplex PCR, the repertoire was profiled, and TCRdb retains in-frame clones only, with some absent. The sample includes about 96,000 clones, 60% to 70% of them seen just once. Sequencing was done on a sample of memory CD8+ T cells sorted from blood. The subset was: CD45RO+ cells pooled with CCR7-negative TemRA cells. The V and J genes are TRBV29-1 and TRBJ2-2; TRBD2 matches at 7 bases. This clonotype was obtained from a man aged 30-40 years in good health. The CDR3 reads CSVGEGGSGELFF. The CDR3 DNA reads TGCAGCGTTGGCGAGGGAGGGAGCGGGGAGCTGTTTTTT.